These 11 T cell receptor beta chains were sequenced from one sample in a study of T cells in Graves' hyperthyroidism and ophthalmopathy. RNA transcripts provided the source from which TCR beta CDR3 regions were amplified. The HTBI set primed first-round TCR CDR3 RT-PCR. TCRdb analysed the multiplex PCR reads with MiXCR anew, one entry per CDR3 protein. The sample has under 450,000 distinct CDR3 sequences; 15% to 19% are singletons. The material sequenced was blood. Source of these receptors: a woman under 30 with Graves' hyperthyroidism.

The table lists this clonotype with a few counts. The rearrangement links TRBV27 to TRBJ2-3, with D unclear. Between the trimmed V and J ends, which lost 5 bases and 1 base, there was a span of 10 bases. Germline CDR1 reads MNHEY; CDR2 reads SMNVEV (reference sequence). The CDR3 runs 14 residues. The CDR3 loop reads CASSGERGTDTQYF. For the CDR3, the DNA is TGTGCCAGCAGTGGCGAACGGGGCACAGATACGCAGTATTTT.

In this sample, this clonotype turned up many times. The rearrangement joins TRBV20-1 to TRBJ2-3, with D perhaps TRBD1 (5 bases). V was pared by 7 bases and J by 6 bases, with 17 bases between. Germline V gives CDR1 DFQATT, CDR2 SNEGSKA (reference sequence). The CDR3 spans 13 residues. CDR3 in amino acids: CSVSTGALDTQYF. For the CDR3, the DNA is TGCAGTGTATCGACTGGGGCCTTGGATACGCAGTATTTT.

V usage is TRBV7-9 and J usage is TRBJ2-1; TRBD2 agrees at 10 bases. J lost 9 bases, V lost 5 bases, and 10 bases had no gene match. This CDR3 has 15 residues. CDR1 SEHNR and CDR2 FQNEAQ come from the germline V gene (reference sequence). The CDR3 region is CASSPKSSGSGEQFF. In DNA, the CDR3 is TGTGCCAGCAGCCCGAAATCTAGCGGGAGTGGTGAGCAGTTCTTC.

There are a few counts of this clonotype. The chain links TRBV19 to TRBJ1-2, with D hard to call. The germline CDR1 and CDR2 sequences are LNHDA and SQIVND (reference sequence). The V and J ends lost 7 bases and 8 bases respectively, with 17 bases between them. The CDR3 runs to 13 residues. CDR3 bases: TGTGCCAGTAAGGACCAACAACCTTCGGGCTACACCTTC. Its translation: CASKDQQPSGYTF.

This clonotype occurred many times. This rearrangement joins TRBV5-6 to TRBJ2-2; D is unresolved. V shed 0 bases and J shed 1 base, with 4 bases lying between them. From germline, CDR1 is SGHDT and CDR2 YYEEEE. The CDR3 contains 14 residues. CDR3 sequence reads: CASSLDLNTGELFF. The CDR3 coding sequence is TGTGCCAGCAGCTTGGACTTGAACACCGGGGAGCTGTTTTTT.

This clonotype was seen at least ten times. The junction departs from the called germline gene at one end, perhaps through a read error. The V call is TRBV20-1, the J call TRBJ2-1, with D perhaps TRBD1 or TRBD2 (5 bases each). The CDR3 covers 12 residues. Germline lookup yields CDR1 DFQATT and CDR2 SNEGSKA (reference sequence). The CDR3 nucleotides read TGCAGTGCCAGAGGGACCGACAATGAGCAGTTCTTC. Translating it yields CSARGTDNEQFF.

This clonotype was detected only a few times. This chain's CDR3 is CARASRDINSPLHF. In DNA, the CDR3 is TGTGCTCGAGCCTCCAGGGACATTAATTCACCCCTCCACTTT. The genes are TRBV2 and TRBJ1-6; maybe TRBD1 (6 bases). CDR1 is SNHLY, CDR2 FYNNEI, per germline. This CDR3 region has 14 residues.

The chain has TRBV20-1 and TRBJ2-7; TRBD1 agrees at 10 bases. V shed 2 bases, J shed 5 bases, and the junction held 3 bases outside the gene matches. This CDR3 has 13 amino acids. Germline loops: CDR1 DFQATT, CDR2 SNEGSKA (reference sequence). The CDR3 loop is CSARRTGGNEQYF. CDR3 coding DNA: TGCAGTGCTAGAAGGACAGGGGGGAACGAGCAGTACTTC.

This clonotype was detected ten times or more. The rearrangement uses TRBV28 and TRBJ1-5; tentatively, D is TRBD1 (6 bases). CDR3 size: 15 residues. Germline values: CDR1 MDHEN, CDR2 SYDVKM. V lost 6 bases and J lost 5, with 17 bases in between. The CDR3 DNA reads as TGTGCCAGCAGACGATCGGGGGGGCGGGATCAGCCCCAGCATTTT. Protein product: CASRRSGGRDQPQHF.

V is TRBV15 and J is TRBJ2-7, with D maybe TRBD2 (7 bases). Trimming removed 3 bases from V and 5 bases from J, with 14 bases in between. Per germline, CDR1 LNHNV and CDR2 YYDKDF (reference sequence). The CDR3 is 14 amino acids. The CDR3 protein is CATSSEGGGNEQYF. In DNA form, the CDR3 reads TGTGCCACCAGCAGCGAGGGAGGGGGTAACGAGCAGTACTTC.

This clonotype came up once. CDR3 in amino acids: CASSPDPGANVLTF. CDR3 bases: TGTGCCAGCAGCCCCGACCCTGGGGCCAACGTCCTGACTTTC. V gene TRBV7-2 combines with J gene TRBJ2-6, with no clear D. The CDR3 consists of 14 residues. The V end was cut by 5 bases, the J end by 2 bases, with 7 bases between. In germline, CDR1 is SGHTA, CDR2 FQGNSA.